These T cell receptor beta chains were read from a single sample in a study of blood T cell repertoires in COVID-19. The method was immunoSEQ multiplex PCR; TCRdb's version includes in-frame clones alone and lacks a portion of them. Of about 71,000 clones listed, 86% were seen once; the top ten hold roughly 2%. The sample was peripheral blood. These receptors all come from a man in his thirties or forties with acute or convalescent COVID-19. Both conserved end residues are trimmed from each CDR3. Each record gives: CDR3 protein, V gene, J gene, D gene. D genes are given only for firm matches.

CDR3 protein: ASSAGSFPPLH
V gene: TRBV2
J gene: TRBJ1-6
D gene: .

CDR3 protein: ASSSLQRGTNEKLF
V gene: TRBV27
J gene: TRBJ1-4
D gene: .

CDR3 protein: SASEAERHNYGYT
V gene: TRBV20-1
J gene: TRBJ1-2
D gene: .

CDR3 protein: AISVGGTGNTIY
V gene: TRBV10-3
J gene: TRBJ1-3
D gene: .

CDR3 protein: ASSHSGGDTEAF
V gene: TRBV3-1/TRBV3-2
J gene: TRBJ1-1
D gene: TRBD1

CDR3 protein: ASSEDARWAGGNTIY
V gene: TRBV6-1
J gene: TRBJ1-3
D gene: .

CDR3 protein: ASSLERAGYGYT
V gene: TRBV7-9
J gene: TRBJ1-2
D gene: .

CDR3 protein: ASRTQDEVYYGYT
V gene: TRBV2
J gene: TRBJ1-2
D gene: .

CDR3 protein: ASSFLALPETQY
V gene: TRBV27
J gene: TRBJ2-5
D gene: .

CDR3 protein: SVCRVMNTEAF
V gene: TRBV29-1
J gene: TRBJ1-1
D gene: .

CDR3 protein: ASRQGDYGYT
V gene: TRBV19
J gene: TRBJ1-2
D gene: .

CDR3 protein: ASSLGAGGTDTQY
V gene: TRBV7-9
J gene: TRBJ2-3
D gene: .

CDR3 protein: ASSNRDRGNTEAF
V gene: TRBV3-1/TRBV3-2
J gene: TRBJ1-1
D gene: TRBD1

CDR3 protein: ASSLGDRPTYEQY
V gene: TRBV5-6
J gene: TRBJ2-7
D gene: TRBD1

CDR3 protein: ASSQVGQSGYT
V gene: TRBV4-2
J gene: TRBJ1-2
D gene: .

CDR3 protein: ASSSTGTSVTDTQY
V gene: TRBV11-2
J gene: TRBJ2-3
D gene: TRBD2

CDR3 protein: ASSLVGGQQNYGYT
V gene: TRBV7-8
J gene: TRBJ1-2
D gene: .

CDR3 protein: ASAQTGGAIHEQF
V gene: TRBV5-6
J gene: TRBJ2-1
D gene: TRBD2

CDR3 protein: AISTKVGEDQETQY
V gene: TRBV19
J gene: TRBJ2-5
D gene: .

CDR3 protein: ASSSDGQINQPQH
V gene: TRBV5-1
J gene: TRBJ1-5
D gene: .

CDR3 protein: ASSFYPRQGVDSPLH
V gene: TRBV5-1
J gene: TRBJ1-6
D gene: TRBD1

CDR3 protein: ASHNSGSPLH
V gene: TRBV6-5
J gene: TRBJ1-6
D gene: .

CDR3 protein: ASSGTSGVTDTQY
V gene: TRBV4-1
J gene: TRBJ2-3
D gene: TRBD2

CDR3 protein: ASSLASANTGELF
V gene: TRBV5-4
J gene: TRBJ2-2
D gene: .

CDR3 protein: AWRGGGYGYT
V gene: TRBV30
J gene: TRBJ1-2
D gene: .

CDR3 protein: ASSIGSYETQY
V gene: TRBV12-3/TRBV12-4
J gene: TRBJ2-5
D gene: .

CDR3 protein: ASSRLGGQPNTEAF
V gene: TRBV14
J gene: TRBJ1-1
D gene: .

CDR3 protein: ASSQRRGRSYGYT
V gene: TRBV4-2
J gene: TRBJ1-2
D gene: TRBD1

CDR3 protein: ASSLGRAGEAF
V gene: TRBV7-9
J gene: TRBJ1-1
D gene: .

CDR3 protein: SVVQGSNEKLF
V gene: TRBV29-1
J gene: TRBJ1-4
D gene: TRBD1

CDR3 protein: ASSLMGSSYEQY
V gene: TRBV7-9
J gene: TRBJ2-7
D gene: .

CDR3 protein: ASSQGTGTASSEAF
V gene: TRBV4-2
J gene: TRBJ1-1
D gene: TRBD1

CDR3 protein: ASSPRGTNHGYT
V gene: TRBV13
J gene: TRBJ1-2
D gene: .

CDR3 protein: ASSVAQGLTGEKLF
V gene: TRBV9
J gene: TRBJ1-4
D gene: .

CDR3 protein: ATSDSQGGAYNEQF
V gene: TRBV24-1
J gene: TRBJ2-1
D gene: .

CDR3 protein: ASGSGTGLDTEAF
V gene: TRBV28
J gene: TRBJ1-1
D gene: TRBD1

CDR3 protein: ASSRGTGGANQPQH
V gene: TRBV3-1/TRBV3-2
J gene: TRBJ1-5
D gene: TRBD1

CDR3 protein: ASSLSPGPKLF
V gene: TRBV12-3/TRBV12-4
J gene: TRBJ1-4
D gene: .

CDR3 protein: SALGGEAF
V gene: TRBV29-1
J gene: TRBJ1-1
D gene: .